This is a list of T cell receptor beta chains from one sample in a study of blood T cells in healthy people across ages. TCRdb ran MiXCR on the 5' RACE reads and lists one entry per CDR3 protein. This sample carries 1 million to 1.2 million distinct CDR3 sequences, about two fifths of them seen once, and the ten largest clones take about an eighth. Sequencing was done on a sample of blood. The source is a man aged 18 to 29 in good health. Both conserved end residues are trimmed from each CDR3. Clone size appears in some rows only: once, few, many, or a class for an expanded clone.

V: TRBV6-5
size: few
CDR3: ASSYSRGARYEQY

V: TRBV12-3/TRBV12-4
size: NA
CDR3: ASSWGDSNQPQH

V: TRBV7-9
size: NA
CDR3: ASSRGGAGYNEQF

V: TRBV10-3
size: NA
CDR3: AIAGNTEAF

V: TRBV12-3/TRBV12-4
size: NA
CDR3: ASRGTGFAYGYT

V: TRBV29-1
size: few
CDR3: SQYILRADTQY

V: TRBV7-9
size: NA
CDR3: ASSLSGGRDNEQF

V: TRBV29-1
size: many
CDR3: SASGQGNYGYT

V: TRBV7-9
size: NA
CDR3: ASRPSGGKDEQF

V: TRBV6-1
size: NA
CDR3: ASRGGTNEQF

V: TRBV20-1
size: few
CDR3: SATGGAEKLF

V: TRBV5-1
size: NA
CDR3: ASSLVGREEGKSYGYT